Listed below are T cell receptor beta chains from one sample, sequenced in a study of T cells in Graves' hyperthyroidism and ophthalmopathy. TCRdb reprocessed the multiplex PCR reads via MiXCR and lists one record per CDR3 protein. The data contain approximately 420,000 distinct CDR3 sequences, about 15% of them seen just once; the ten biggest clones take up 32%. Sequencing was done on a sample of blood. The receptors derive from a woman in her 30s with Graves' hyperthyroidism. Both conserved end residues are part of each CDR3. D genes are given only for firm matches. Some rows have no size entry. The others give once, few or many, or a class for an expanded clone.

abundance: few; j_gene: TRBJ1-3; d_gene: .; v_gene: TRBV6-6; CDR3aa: CASSYPGRSGNTIYF; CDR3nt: TGTGCCAGCAGTTACCCAGGCCGCTCTGGAAACACCATATATTTT
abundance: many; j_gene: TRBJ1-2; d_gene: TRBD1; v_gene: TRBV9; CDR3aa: CASSPGTGDYGYTF; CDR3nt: TGTGCCAGCAGCCCCGGGACAGGGGACTATGGCTACACCTTC
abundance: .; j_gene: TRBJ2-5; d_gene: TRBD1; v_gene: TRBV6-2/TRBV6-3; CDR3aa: CASSYTGGVETQYF; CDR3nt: TGTGCCAGCAGTTACACAGGGGGTGTCGAGACCCAGTACTTC
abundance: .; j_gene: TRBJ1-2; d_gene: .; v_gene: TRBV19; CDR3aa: CASSNPRTDNYGYTF; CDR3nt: TGTGCCAGTAGTAACCCGAGGACCGATAACTATGGCTACACCTTC
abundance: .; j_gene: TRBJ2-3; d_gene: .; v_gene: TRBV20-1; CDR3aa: CSARAPLGLTDTQYF; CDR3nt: TGCAGTGCTAGGGCCCCTTTGGGGCTCACAGATACGCAGTATTTT
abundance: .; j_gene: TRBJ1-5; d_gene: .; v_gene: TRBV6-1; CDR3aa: CASSAGDGNQPQHF; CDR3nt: TGTGCCAGCAGTGCGGGAGACGGAAATCAGCCCCAGCATTTT
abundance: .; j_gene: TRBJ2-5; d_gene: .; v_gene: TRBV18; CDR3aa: CASSPDTGNSIQYF; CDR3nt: TGTGCCAGCTCACCGGACACAGGGAATTCGATCCAGTACTTC
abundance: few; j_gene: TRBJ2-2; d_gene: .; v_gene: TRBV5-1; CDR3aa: CASSKDPTGELFF; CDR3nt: TGCGCCAGCAGCAAGGATCCGACCGGGGAGCTGTTTTTT
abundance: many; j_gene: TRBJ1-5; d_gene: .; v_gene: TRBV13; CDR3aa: CASSLGPGGGVNQPQHF; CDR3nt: TGTGCCAGCAGCTTAGGCCCCGGGGGTGGGGTCAATCAGCCCCAGCATTTT
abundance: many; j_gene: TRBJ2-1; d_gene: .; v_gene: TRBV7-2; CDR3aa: CASSTYRGGTPYREFF; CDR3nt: TGTGCCAGCAGCACGTACAGGGGGGGTACCCCATATAGGGAGTTCTTC
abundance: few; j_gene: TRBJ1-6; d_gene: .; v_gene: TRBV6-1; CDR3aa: CASSESIGGSYNSPLHF; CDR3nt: TGTGCCAGCAGTGAATCGATCGGGGGCTCCTATAATTCACCCCTCCACTTT
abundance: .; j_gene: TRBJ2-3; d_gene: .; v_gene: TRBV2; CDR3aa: CASSELQELDTQYF; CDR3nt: TGTGCCAGCAGTGAATTGCAGGAATTAGATACGCAGTATTTT
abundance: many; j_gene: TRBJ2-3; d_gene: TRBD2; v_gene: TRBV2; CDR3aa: CASSEPGTRADTQYF; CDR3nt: TGTGCCAGCAGTGAACCCGGGACTAGGGCAGATACGCAGTATTTT
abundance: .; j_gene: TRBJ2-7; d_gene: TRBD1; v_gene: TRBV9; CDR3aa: CASSADPTGAPSAIAYEQYF; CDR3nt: TGTGCCAGCAGCGCCGATCCTACAGGGGCCCCATCGGCAATCGCCTACGAGCAGTACTTC
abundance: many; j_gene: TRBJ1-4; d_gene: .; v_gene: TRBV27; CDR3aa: CASSFIGGGEKLFF; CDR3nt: TGTGCCAGCAGTTTCATCGGGGGGGGTGAAAAACTGTTTTTT
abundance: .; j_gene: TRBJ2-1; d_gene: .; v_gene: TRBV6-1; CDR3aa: CASSESWDSGNEQFF; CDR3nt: TGCGCCAGCAGTGAGTCTTGGGACTCCGGCAATGAGCAGTTCTTC
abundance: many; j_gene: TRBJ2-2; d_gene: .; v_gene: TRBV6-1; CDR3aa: CASSEVRGNTGELFF; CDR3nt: TGTGCCAGCAGTGAAGTTAGGGGGAACACCGGGGAGCTGTTTTTT
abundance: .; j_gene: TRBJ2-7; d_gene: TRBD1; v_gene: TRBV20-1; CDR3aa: CSARDLTGNYEQYF; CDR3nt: TGCAGTGCTAGAGACCTGACAGGGAACTACGAGCAGTACTTC
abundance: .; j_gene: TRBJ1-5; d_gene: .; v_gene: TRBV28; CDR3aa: CASSLYGSNQPQHF; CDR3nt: TGTGCCAGCAGTTTATACGGTAGCAATCAGCCCCAGCATTTT
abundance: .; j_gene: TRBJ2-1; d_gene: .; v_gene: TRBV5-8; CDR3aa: CASSLGGLARDEQFF; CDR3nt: TGTGCCAGCAGCCTCGGTGGGCTAGCCCGGGATGAGCAGTTCTTC
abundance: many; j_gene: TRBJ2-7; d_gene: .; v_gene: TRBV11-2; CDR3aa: CASSPLLFSSYEQYF; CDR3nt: TGTGCCAGCAGCCCCCTTTTATTTTCCTCCTACGAGCAGTACTTC
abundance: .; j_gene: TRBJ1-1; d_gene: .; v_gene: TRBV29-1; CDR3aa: CSVEGIAEAFF; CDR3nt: TGCAGCGTTGAAGGCATTGCTGAAGCTTTCTTT
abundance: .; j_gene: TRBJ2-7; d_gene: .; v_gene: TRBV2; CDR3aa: CASRKEGSVPYEQYF; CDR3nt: TGTGCCAGCAGGAAGGAGGGCTCGGTACCATACGAGCAGTACTTC
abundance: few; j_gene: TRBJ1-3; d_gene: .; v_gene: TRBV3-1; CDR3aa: CASSQDWGAPSGNTIYF; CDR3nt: TGTGCCAGCAGCCAAGATTGGGGGGCTCCTTCTGGAAACACCATATATTTT